This is a list of T cell receptor beta chains from one sample in a study of memory CD4+ T cells and cytomegalovirus serostatus. Profiled with immunoSEQ multiplex PCR; TCRdb holds only in-frame clones, not every one. The repertoire holds more than 50,000 clones, with 78% as singletons. Input material: memory CD4+ T cells from blood. The receptors stem from an adult in good health and CMV-seronegative. CDR3s leave out the opening cysteine and the closing phenylalanine or tryptophan.

J | V | CDR3
TRBJ2-1 | TRBV19 | ASSIAPPGSSYNEQF
TRBJ2-7 | TRBV2 | ASSEDRERQY
TRBJ1-5 | TRBV7-7 | ASSLEDPTEESQH
TRBJ1-6 | TRBV30 | ARGQPNSPLH
TRBJ1-1 | TRBV29-1 | SVEGGASTEAF
TRBJ2-3 | TRBV4-3 | ASSQDFTHSTDTQY
TRBJ2-5 | TRBV11-2 | ASSLTGIGLETQY
TRBJ2-5 | TRBV2 | ASSPQETQY
TRBJ1-2 | TRBV11-2 | ASSLTQFDRQGYT
TRBJ1-1 | TRBV6-5 | ASRGRGRVLAF
TRBJ1-4 | TRBV4-2 | ASSQDALRTDLF
TRBJ2-7 | TRBV7-3 | ASSLETGDAYEQY
TRBJ1-2 | TRBV5-1 | ASSLALGNYGYT
TRBJ2-5 | TRBV5-1 | ASRRVGETQY
TRBJ1-1 | TRBV28 | ASSLGPRPAF